A single sample gave rise to the 18 T cell receptor beta chains below, sequenced in a study of T cell changes during pregnancy in multiple sclerosis. Profiling relied on immunoSEQ multiplex PCR, and the TCRdb table lists in-frame clones only, not all of them. Of approximately 65,000 clones in the sample, around nine tenths were seen once. This sample comprised peripheral blood, obtained in the third trimester of pregnancy. Every receptor here comes from a female donor in good health, enrolled as a control in a pregnancy study.

The V and J genes are TRBV7-2 and TRBJ2-1; D is ambiguous. This CDR3 region has 12 residues. Germline V lookup: CDR1 SGHTA, CDR2 FQGNSA. Trimming removed 2 bases from V and 6 bases from J, with 5 bases in between. In nucleotides, the CDR3 is TGTGCCAGCAGCTTATGGGCCAATGAGCAGTTCTTC. It specifies CASSLWANEQFF.

This rearrangement joins TRBV28 to TRBJ2-3; tentative D call: TRBD2 (5 bases). The CDR3 is 14 amino acids. The V gene lost 5 bases and the J gene lost 9 bases, with 18 bases spanning the gap. Germline assignment: CDR1 MDHEN and CDR2 SYDVKM. The CDR3 region has the DNA TGTGCCAGCAGTACCCCCCTACTAGTATTCACGCAGTATTTT. It is translated as CASSTPLLVFTQYF.

The V gene is TRBV25-1, the J gene TRBJ1-3, with 7 bases fitting TRBD1. Germline V CDR1 and CDR2: MGHDK, SYGVNS. The ends lost 5 bases at V and 4 bases at J; junction bases unmatched: 2. The CDR3 covers 13 residues. The CDR3 bases are TGTGCCAGCAGTACGGGACAGGGAAACACCATATATTTT. Translating gives CASSTGQGNTIYF.

This clone was seen a few times. The rearrangement links TRBV5-1 to TRBJ2-5; a weak D match, TRBD1 (5 bases). V was trimmed by 5 bases and J by 9 bases, leaving 14 bases between them. Looked up from germline, CDR1 is SGHRS and CDR2 is YFSETQ. The CDR3 contains 12 residues. The CDR3 bases are TGCGCCAGCAGGGTGGACACCTCGGCCCAGTACTTC. It codes for CASRVDTSAQYF.

This clone was counted once. The rearrangement links TRBV5-1 to TRBJ2-5; the match to TRBD2 covers 14 bases. The germline CDR1 and CDR2 sequences are SGHRS and YFSETQ. CDR3 size: 16 residues. With V trimmed by 4 bases and J by 4 bases, 6 bases remained unmatched. CDR3 sequence (DNA): TGCGCCAGCAGCGCCGGACTAGCGGGGGGCAGAGAGACCCAGTACTTC. Translation: CASSAGLAGGRETQYF. Variable domain in full (rest from reference TRBV5-1 and TRBJ2-5): KAGVTQTPRYLIKTRGQQVTLSCSPISGHRSVSWYQQTPGQGLQFLFEYFSETQRNKGNFPGRFSGRQFSNSRSEMNVSTLELGDSALYLCASSAGLAGGRETQYFGPGTRLLVL.

This sequence joins TRBV5-1 and TRBJ2-3; 8 positions match TRBD1. The germline CDR1 and CDR2 sequences are SGHRS and YFSETQ. Trimming took 2 bases from V and 2 from J; bases not matched to a gene: 7. CDR3 length: 16 residues. The CDR3 nucleotides are TGCGCCAGCAGCTTTGGGACAGGACCACTCACAGATACGCAGTATTTT. Translated, it gives CASSFGTGPLTDTQYF.

The chain couples TRBV19 to TRBJ2-7, with TRBD1 matching over 7 bases. CDR3 length: 13 amino acids. The V segment lost 6 bases and the J segment 7 bases; nucleotides outside the gene matches: 9. Germline CDR1 reads LNHDA; CDR2 reads SQIVND (reference sequence). CDR3 bases: TGTGCCAGTAGAAGAACAGGGGAAGGGGAGCAGTACTTC. This translates into CASRRTGEGEQYF.

V usage is TRBV28 and J usage is TRBJ1-1; 8 bases map to TRBD1. The V gene's germline CDR1 is MDHEN and CDR2 SYDVKM. Trimming cost V 7 bases and J 3 bases; bases outside gene matches: 16. The CDR3 extends over 17 amino acids. The CDR3 region is CASNHFGTGESDTEAFF. In DNA form, the CDR3 reads TGTGCCAGCAACCATTTTGGGACAGGTGAATCGGACACTGAAGCTTTCTTT.

This clone was detected only once. The chain uses TRBV6-1 and TRBJ2-5, with 10 bases fitting TRBD2. Trimming cost V 1 base and J 5 bases; bases outside gene matches: 10. Germline V gives CDR1 MNHNS, CDR2 SASEGT. The length of the CDR3 is 17 residues. CDR3 residues: CASSEGVAGGRWETQYF. Written as DNA, the CDR3 is TGTGCCAGCAGTGAAGGCGTAGCGGGGGGCCGTTGGGAGACCCAGTACTTC.

The chain links TRBV4-3 to TRBJ2-1, with 11 bases that match TRBD2. Looked up from germline, CDR1 is LGHNA and CDR2 is YSLEER. This CDR3 contains 15 residues. Unmatched junction bases numbered 7, after V lost 4 bases and J lost 8 bases. CDR3 DNA: TGCGCCAGCAGCCCAGGGACTAGCGGCAGGGATGAGCAGTTCTTC. Translated: CASSPGTSGRDEQFF.

The chain couples TRBV7-8 to TRBJ2-3, with D possibly matching TRBD1 (5 bases). The germline V and J ends were trimmed by 1 base and 3 bases, with 14 bases remaining between them. The V gene's germline CDR1 is SGHVS and CDR2 FQNEAQ. CDR3 length: 16 amino acids. CDR3 amino acids: CASSLGQTLRTDTQYF. In DNA, the CDR3 is TGTGCCAGCAGCTTAGGACAGACTCTCAGGACAGATACGCAGTATTTT.

The chain has TRBV2 and TRBJ1-1; D may be TRBD1 (5 bases). Between the trimmed V and J ends, which lost 2 bases and 4 bases, there was a span of 17 bases. Germline values: CDR1 SNHLY, CDR2 FYNNEI. The CDR3 is 16 residues long. In nucleotides, the CDR3 is TGTGCCAGCAGTGAACGATGGGGGTCGGGGGGCACTGAAGCTTTCTTT. Protein: CASSERWGSGGTEAFF.

V and J are TRBV18 and TRBJ2-1; a possible D gene is TRBD1 (9 bases). Trimming removed 6 bases from V and 6 bases from J, with 18 bases in between. The germline CDR1 and CDR2 sequences are KGHSH and LQKENI. This CDR3 spans 15 amino acids. The CDR3 here is CASSRTGAGGNEQFF. CDR3 nucleotide sequence: TGTGCCAGCTCCCGGACAGGGGCGGGAGGCAATGAGCAGTTCTTC.

This chain uses TRBV14 with TRBJ1-6; 8 bases are shared with TRBD1. The germline gives CDR1 SGHDN, CDR2 FVKESK. V lost 5 bases and J lost 6; bases outside the gene matches: 6. This CDR3 comprises 15 residues. The DNA for the CDR3 is TGTGCCAGCAGCTTCGGACAGGGTTTTAATTCACCCCTCCACTTT. It is translated as CASSFGQGFNSPLHF.

Remarks on this clone: Mismatch with germline at one junction end may stem from a read error. This chain joins TRBV7-7 and TRBJ2-7; tentatively, D is TRBD1 (5 bases). This CDR3 has 15 residues. The V gene's germline CDR1 is SSHAT and CDR2 FNYEAQ (reference sequence). The CDR3 spells CASSSSGLGSYEQYF. CDR3 coding DNA: TGTGCTAGCAGCTCATCAGGGTTGGGGTCCTACGAGCAGTACTTC.

This clone was counted a single time. The CDR3 DNA is TGTGCCAGCAGCCAAGGGGCAGGGGGCGCCCGGGGCTACACCTTC. Translation gives CASSQGAGGARGYTF. The chain is built from TRBV4-2 and TRBJ1-2; 8 positions agree with TRBD1. CDR1 is LGHNA, CDR2 YNFKEQ, per germline. The CDR3 runs 15 residues. Trimming took 1 base from V and 8 from J; bases not matched to a gene: 9.

The V gene is TRBV7-2, the J gene TRBJ2-1; 8 nucleotides line up with TRBD2. V shed 1 base, J shed 4 bases, and the junction held 9 bases outside the gene matches. This CDR3 has 17 residues. Germline-derived CDR1 and CDR2 are SGHTA and FQGNSA. The CDR3 DNA reads TGTGCCAGCAGCTTAGTATCGGCGGGGGGACCATACAATGAGCAGTTCTTC. Amino acids: CASSLVSAGGPYNEQFF.

V and J are TRBV18 and TRBJ1-1; 7 bases line up with TRBD1. The CDR3 has 16 residues. The germline V gene encodes CDR1 KGHSH and CDR2 LQKENI. V was clipped by 5 bases and J by 1 base; unmatched bases: 10. The CDR3 region is CASSRGAGGRNTEAFF. The DNA of the CDR3 is TGTGCCAGCTCAAGGGGGGCAGGGGGAAGGAACACTGAAGCTTTCTTT.